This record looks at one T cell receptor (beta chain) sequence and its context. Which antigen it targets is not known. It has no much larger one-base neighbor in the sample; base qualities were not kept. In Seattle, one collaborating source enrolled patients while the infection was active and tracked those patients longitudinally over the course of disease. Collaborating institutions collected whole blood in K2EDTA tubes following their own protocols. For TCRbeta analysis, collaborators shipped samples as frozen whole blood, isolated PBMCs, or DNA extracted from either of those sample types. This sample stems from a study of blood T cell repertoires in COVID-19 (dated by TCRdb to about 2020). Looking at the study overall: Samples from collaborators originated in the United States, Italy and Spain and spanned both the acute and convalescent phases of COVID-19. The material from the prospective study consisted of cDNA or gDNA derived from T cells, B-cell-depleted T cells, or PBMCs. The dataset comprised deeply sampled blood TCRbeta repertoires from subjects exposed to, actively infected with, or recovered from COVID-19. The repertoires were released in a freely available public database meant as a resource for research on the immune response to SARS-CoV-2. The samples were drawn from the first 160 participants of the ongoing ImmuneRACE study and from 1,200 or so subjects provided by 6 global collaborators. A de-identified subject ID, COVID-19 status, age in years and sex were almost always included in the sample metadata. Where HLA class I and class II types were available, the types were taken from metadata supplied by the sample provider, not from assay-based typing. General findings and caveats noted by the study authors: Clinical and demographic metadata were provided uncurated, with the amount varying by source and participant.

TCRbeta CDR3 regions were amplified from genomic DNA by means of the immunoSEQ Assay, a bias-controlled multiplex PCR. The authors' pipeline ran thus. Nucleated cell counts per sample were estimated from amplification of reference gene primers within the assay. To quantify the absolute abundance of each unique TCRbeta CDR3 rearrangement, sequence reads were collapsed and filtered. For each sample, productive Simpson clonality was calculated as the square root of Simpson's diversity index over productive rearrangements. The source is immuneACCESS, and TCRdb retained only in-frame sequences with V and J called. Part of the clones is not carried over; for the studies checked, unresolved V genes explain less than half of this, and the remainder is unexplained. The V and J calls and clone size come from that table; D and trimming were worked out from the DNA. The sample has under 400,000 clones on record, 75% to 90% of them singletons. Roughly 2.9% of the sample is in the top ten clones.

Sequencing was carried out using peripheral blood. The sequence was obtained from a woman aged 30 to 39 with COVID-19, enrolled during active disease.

The CDR3 sequence is CASSLRGWDTEAFF. The DNA sequence reads TGTGCCAGCAGTTTAAGGGGATGGGACACTGAAGCTTTCTTT. The receptor chain draws on TRBV28 and TRBJ1-1; TRBD1 might be the D gene, on 5 matching bases. CDR3 length: 14 amino acids, cysteine to phenylalanine. Only the CDR3 DNA is retained, 42 bases long and in frame from the first base. The V end loses 2 bases and the J end loses 3 bases, and a stretch of 10 bases separates them. CDR1 and CDR2 (MDHEN, SYDVKM) derive from the germline V gene. With the rest looked up from the reference TRBV28 and TRBJ1-1 genes rather than sequenced, the full variable domain is DVKVTQSSRYLVKRTGEKVFLECVQDMDHENMFWYRQDPGLGLRLIYFSYDVKMKEKGDIPEGYSVSREKKERFSLILESASTNQTSMYLCASSLRGWDTEAFFGQGTRLTVV.